Described below is a single T cell receptor (beta chain) sequence and its context. This sample was taken from a study of blood T cell repertoires in COVID-19. Germline CDR1 reads MNHEY; CDR2 reads SVGEGT. The CDR3 is made up of 19 amino acids. V was clipped by 0 bases and J by 2 bases; unmatched bases: 7. Profiled with immunoSEQ multiplex PCR; TCRdb holds only in-frame clones, not every one. The table includes some 370,000 clones, roughly nine tenths detected once. The chain combines TRBV6-2 or TRBV6-3 with TRBJ2-7; 16 bases are shared with TRBD2. Sequencing used peripheral blood. The sequence came from a man between 40 and 49 years old with acute or convalescent COVID-19. CDR3 residues: CASSYSRFGTSGGAYEQYF. Here the CDR3 DNA reads TGTGCCAGCAGTTACTCGAGATTCGGGACTAGCGGGGGGGCCTACGAGCAGTACTTC.